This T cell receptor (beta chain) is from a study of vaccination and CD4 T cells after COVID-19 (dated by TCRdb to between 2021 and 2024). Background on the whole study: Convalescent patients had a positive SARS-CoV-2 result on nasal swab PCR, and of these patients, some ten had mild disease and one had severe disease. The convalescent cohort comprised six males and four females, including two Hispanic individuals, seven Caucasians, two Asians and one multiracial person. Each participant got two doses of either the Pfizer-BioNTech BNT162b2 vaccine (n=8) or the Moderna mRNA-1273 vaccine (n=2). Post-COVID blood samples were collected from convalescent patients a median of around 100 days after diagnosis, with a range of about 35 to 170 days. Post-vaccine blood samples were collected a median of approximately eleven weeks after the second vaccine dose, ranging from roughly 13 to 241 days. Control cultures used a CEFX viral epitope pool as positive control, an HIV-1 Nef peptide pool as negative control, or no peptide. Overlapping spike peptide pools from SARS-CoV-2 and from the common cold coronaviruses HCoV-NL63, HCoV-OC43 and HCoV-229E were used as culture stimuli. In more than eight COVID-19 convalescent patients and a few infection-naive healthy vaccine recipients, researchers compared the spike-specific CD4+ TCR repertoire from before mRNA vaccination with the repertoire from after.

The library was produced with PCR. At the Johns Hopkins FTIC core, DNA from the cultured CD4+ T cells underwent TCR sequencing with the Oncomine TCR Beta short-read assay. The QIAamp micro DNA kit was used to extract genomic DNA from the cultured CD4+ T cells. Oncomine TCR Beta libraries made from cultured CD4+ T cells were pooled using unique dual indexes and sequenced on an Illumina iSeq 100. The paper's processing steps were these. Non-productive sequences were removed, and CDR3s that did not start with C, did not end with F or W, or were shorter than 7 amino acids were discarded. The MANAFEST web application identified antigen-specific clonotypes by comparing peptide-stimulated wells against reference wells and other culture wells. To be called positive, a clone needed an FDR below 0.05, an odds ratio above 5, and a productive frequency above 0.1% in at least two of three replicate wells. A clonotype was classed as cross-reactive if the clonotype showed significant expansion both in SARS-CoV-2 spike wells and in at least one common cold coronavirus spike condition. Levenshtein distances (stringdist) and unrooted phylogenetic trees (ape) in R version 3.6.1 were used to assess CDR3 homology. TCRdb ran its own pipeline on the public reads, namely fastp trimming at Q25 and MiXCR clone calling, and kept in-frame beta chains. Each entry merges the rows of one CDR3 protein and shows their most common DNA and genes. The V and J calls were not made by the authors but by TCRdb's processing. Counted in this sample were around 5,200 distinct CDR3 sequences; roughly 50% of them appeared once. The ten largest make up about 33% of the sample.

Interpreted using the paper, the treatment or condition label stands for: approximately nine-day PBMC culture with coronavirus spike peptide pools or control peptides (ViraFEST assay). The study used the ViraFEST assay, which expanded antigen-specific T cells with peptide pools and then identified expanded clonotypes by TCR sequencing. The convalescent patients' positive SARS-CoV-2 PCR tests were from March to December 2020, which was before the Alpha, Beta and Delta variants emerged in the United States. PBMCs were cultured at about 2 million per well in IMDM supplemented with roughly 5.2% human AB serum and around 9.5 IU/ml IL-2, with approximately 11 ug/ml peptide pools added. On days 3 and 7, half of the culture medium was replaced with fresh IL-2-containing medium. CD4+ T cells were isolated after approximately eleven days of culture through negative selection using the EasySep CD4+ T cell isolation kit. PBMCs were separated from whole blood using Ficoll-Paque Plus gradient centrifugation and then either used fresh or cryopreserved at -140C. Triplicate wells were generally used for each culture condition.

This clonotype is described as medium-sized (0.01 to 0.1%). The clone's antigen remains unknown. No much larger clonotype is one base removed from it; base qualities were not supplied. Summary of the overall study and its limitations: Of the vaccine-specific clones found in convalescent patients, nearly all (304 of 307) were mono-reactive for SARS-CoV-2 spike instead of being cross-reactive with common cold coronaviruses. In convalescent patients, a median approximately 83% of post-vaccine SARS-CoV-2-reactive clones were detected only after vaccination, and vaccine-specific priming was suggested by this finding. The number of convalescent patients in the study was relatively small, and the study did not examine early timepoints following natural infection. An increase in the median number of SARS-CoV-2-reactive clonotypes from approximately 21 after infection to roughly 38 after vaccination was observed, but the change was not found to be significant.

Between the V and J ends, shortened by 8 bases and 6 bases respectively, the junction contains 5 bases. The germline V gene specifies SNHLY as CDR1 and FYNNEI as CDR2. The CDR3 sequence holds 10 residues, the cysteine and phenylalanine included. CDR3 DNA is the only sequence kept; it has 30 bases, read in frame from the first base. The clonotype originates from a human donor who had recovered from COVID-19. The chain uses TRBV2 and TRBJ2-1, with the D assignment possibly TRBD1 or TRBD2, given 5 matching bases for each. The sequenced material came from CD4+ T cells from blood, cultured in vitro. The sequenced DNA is TGTGCCAGCGGGGGCAATGAGCAGTTCTTC. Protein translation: CASGGNEQFF.